This TCR beta chain came from a study of a mutant IDH1 vaccine in newly diagnosed glioma. The overall study: Patients had received radiotherapy, temozolomide, or both previously, most receiving both.

This CDR3 is 17 amino acids long. V was clipped by 0 bases and J by 9 bases; unmatched bases: 12. Germline CDR1 reads GTSNPN; CDR2 reads SVGIG (reference sequence). Time point here: week 47, end of study. A single vaccine dose contained 300 ug of mutant IDH1 20-mer peptide, and topical imiquimod was used with it. Some clones are missing from TCRdb's copy, which holds only in-frame ones; the method was immunoSEQ multiplex PCR. The sample holds 50,000 to 65,000 clones, almost 65% seen once. Comment on this clone: Its specificity is unknown.

The sample consisted of peripheral blood mononuclear cells (PBMCs), taken from a glioma patient whose treatment included an IDH1 peptide vaccine. The TCR was taken from a man between 40 and 49 years old with glioma. Some clones in this sample may be carry-over from other donors' samples. The chain has TRBV30 and TRBJ1-6; 9 positions match TRBD1. The DNA for the CDR3 is TGTGCCTGGAGTGTACGCGGGACAGGGAAAGGTAGTTCACCCCTCCACTTT. Encoded protein: CAWSVRGTGKGSSPLHF.